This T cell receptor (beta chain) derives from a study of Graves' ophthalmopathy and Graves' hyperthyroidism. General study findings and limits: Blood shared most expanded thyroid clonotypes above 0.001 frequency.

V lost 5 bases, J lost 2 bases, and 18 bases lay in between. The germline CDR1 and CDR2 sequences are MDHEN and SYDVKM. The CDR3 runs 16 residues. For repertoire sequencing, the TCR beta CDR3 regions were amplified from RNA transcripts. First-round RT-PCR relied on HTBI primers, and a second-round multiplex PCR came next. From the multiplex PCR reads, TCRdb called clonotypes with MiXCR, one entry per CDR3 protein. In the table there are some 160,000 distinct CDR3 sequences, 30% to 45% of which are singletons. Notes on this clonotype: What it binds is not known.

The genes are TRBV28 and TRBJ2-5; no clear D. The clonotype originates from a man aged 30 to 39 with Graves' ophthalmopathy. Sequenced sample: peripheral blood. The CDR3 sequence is CASSPWPLTGQETQYF. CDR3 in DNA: TGTGCCAGCAGTCCCTGGCCCCTTACCGGGCAAGAGACCCAGTACTTC.